Below, 9 T cell receptor beta chains from the same sample are listed, as sequenced in a study of identical twins. TCRdb recomputed calls from the 5' RACE reads with MiXCR, one row per CDR3 protein. The data show 1.5 million to 2 million distinct CDR3 sequences, around a third seen once. Source material: cord blood. These receptors originate from a newborn girl in good health.

The V gene is TRBV28, the J gene TRBJ2-4; 12 bases map to TRBD2. Near its end, the DNA agrees better with TRBJ2-7, so the J call may be wrong. The CDR3 runs to 19 residues. The germline gives CDR1 MDHEN, CDR2 SYDVKM. The CDR3 protein is CASSPSFPVTSGRRGEQYF. CDR3 DNA: TGTGCCAGCAGTCCCTCATTCCCCGTAACTAGCGGGAGGCGGGGCGAGCAGTACTTC.

Only a few counts were recorded for this clonotype. The gene calls are TRBV29-1 and TRBJ2-5, with 7 bases identical to TRBD1. Germline CDR1 reads SQVTM; CDR2 reads ANQGSEA. This CDR3 is built from 15 residues. With 7 bases clipped from V and 2 bases from J, the junction kept 13 bases outside the gene matches. The CDR3: CSAVPGGLLQETQYF. CDR3 DNA sequence: TGCAGCGCTGTACCAGGGGGTCTATTACAAGAGACCCAGTACTTC.

This clonotype was counted ten times or more. This chain uses TRBV24-1 with TRBJ2-3; 8 nucleotides line up with TRBD1. V lost 4 bases to trimming and J lost 4 bases; unmatched junction nucleotides: 9. Germline values: CDR1 KGHDR, CDR2 SFDVKD. The CDR3 sequence is 16 residues long. The CDR3 here is CATSEGGQGWSDTQYF. In DNA, the CDR3 is TGTGCCACCAGTGAGGGCGGACAGGGATGGTCAGATACGCAGTATTTT.

This clonotype has at least ten counts. This sequence joins TRBV13 and TRBJ2-7; no clear D. Trimming took 2 bases from V and 3 from J, leaving 14 bases between them. CDR3 length equals 15 residues. In germline, CDR1 is PRHDT, CDR2 FYEKMQ (reference sequence). CDR3 bases: TGTGCCAGCAGCTTAAGACGGTGGCCGATCTACGAGCAGTACTTC. Translating gives CASSLRRWPIYEQYF.

This clonotype was found a few times. The chain combines TRBV29-1 with TRBJ1-1, with a weak D call TRBD1 (6 bases). V was trimmed by 4 bases and J by 0 bases, leaving 12 bases between them. CDR1 and CDR2 from the germline V gene are SQVTM and ANQGSEA. The CDR3 loop spans 14 amino acids. The CDR3 here is CSVGGDTLNTEAFF. Written as DNA, the CDR3 is TGCAGCGTTGGCGGGGACACTTTGAACACTGAAGCTTTCTTT.

This clonotype was detected only a few times. The genes are TRBV13 and TRBJ2-5; 13 positions agree with TRBD2. The CDR3 length is 15 residues. J gave up 11 bases and V 6 bases, and 12 bases lay outside the gene matches. CDR1 PRHDT and CDR2 FYEKMQ come from the germline V gene (reference sequence). In DNA, the CDR3 is TGTGCCAGCAGGGAGGGGACTAGCGGGAATAATAAGCAGTACTTC. Encoded protein: CASREGTSGNNKQYF.

The gene calls are TRBV20-1 and TRBJ2-3; D is uncertain. V lost 4 bases to trimming and J lost 2 bases, with 10 bases between them. CDR3 length equals 13 residues. CDR1 and CDR2 from the germline V gene are DFQATT and SNEGSKA (reference sequence). The CDR3 sequence is CSATISATDTQYF. In DNA form, the CDR3 reads TGCAGTGCTACAATTTCCGCCACAGATACGCAGTATTTT.

V is TRBV28 and J is TRBJ2-2; tentative D call: TRBD2 (5 bases). In germline, CDR1 is MDHEN, CDR2 SYDVKM. With 1 base removed from V and 2 bases from J, the gap between germline ends came to 11 bases. The CDR3 is 16 amino acids. The CDR3 is CASSLSRTGNTGELFF. In DNA form, the CDR3 reads TGTGCCAGCAGTTTATCCCGGACTGGCAACACCGGGGAGCTGTTTTTT.

The chain uses TRBV2 and TRBJ2-1; no clear D. The germline V gene encodes CDR1 SNHLY and CDR2 FYNNEI. Trimming left V 0 bases short and J 9 bases short, with 9 bases between. The CDR3 sequence is 13 residues long. The chain's CDR3 is CASSEARRLEQFF. DNA of the CDR3: TGTGCCAGCAGTGAAGCCCGGAGACTTGAGCAGTTCTTC.